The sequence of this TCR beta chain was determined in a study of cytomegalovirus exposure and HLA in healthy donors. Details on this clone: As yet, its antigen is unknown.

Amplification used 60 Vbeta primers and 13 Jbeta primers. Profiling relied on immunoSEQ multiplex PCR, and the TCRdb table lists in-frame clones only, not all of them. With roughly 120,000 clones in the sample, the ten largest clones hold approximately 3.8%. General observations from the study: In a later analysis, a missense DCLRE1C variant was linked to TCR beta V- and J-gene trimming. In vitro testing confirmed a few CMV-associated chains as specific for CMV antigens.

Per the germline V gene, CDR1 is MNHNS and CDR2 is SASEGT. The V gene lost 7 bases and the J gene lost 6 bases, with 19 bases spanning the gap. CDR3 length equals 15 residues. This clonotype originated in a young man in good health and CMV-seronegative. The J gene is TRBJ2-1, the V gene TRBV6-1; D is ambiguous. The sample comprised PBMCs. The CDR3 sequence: CASTEEAVAPNEQFF. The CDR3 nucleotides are TGTGCCAGCACCGAAGAGGCTGTAGCCCCCAATGAGCAGTTCTTC.